This T cell receptor (beta chain) is from a study of regulatory T cells in long-lasting Graves disease (dated by TCRdb to the early 2020s). At the level of the whole study: In the newly diagnosed Graves' disease group, patients had been taking antithyroid drugs for less than 3 months. TCR sequencing covered around 13 persistent and 20 or so newly diagnosed Graves' disease patients, some 33 samples in total. This study used TCR sequencing and RNA sequencing of peripheral blood to compare persistent Graves' disease patients against newly diagnosed Graves' disease patients. The study was registered as a clinical trial and conducted in China. The paper's findings and limits, for the study overall: More public clonotypes were shared among persistent patients (more than 2,500) than among newly diagnosed patients (more than 900). Compared with newly diagnosed patients, patients with persistent Graves' disease had lower TCR Shannon entropy and fewer highly expanded clones, which suggests clonal expansion. The study examined only peripheral blood because the primary lesion, thyroid tissue, could not be accessed. TRBV28, TRBJ1-2 and TRBJ2-5 were preferentially used in persistent disease, while TRBV20-1 and TRBJ2-1 were favored in newly diagnosed disease. As a limitation, the authors acknowledged that the small sample size may reduce accuracy. Sequencing and analysis were restricted to the TCR beta chain.

This specimen's time point label, interpreted: newly diagnosed GD, antithyroid drugs for less than 3 months. For both TCR sequencing and RNA sequencing, RNA was extracted from PBMCs using TRIzol. Graves' disease was diagnosed according to American Thyroid Association guidelines. Patients for the study were recruited at an endocrinology department in Xi'an, China. Each patient gave approximately 10 milliliters of peripheral blood, collected in an EDTA anticoagulant tube. PBMCs were isolated by Ficoll Paque Plus density gradient separation without further T cell sorting. An Agilent 2100 Bioanalyzer and agarose gel were used to check RNA quality, while a NanoDrop 2000 measured RNA concentration. For this chain, trimming is 7 bases at the V end and 6 bases at the J end, and the number of junction bases without a gene match is 7. CDR1 and CDR2, looked up from the germline V gene (reference sequence), are LGHDT and YNNKEL. The CDR3 contains 15 residues, cysteine and phenylalanine counted. The read is trimmed to its CDR3 DNA, 45 bases read in frame from base 1.

The library was made by multiplex PCR. The instrument given in TCRdb is Illumina HiSeq 4000. iRepertoire HTBI primers and Arm-PCR amplification of CDR3 regions were used to construct TCR beta libraries. Gel purification was performed on PCR products prior to sequencing. The authors processed their data as follows. Across samples, 60 to 70 TRBV and 14 TRBJ segments were identified and used for gene usage analysis of CDR3 amino acid clonotypes. Filtered high-quality paired reads were merged into contigs using COPE and FqMerger. Contigs were aligned with BLAST to IMGT TRBV, TRBD and TRBJ reference genes, and CDR3 was defined per IMGT. Any clonotype with a frequency above 0.1% was counted as a highly expanded clone. Shannon entropy served as the measure of repertoire diversity, while the Gini coefficient captured V-J evenness. Public clonotypes were defined as clonotypes shared by more than one individual. In TCRdb, the public reads were trimmed at Q25 with fastp and aligned with MiXCR, with productive beta chains retained. For every CDR3 protein sequence, its rows merge into one entry that carries the most common genes and DNA. Here the V and J calls rest on TCRdb's processing, not on the authors' analysis. A total of 420,000 or so distinct CDR3 sequences appear in this sample, around 17% of them only once. Of the sample, about a quarter falls within the top ten clones.

Ten or more counts support this clonotype. This receptor's antigen is unknown. Nothing much larger sits one base from this clone, and base qualities are not available. The sample was also reused in another study, on T cells in Graves' hyperthyroidism and ophthalmopathy. Looking at the second paper: Graves' hyperthyroidism was defined as stable when no progression to ophthalmopathy occurred over 18 months of follow-up. Hyperthyroidism patients were newly diagnosed, with disease duration under 2 months, and aged 18 to 65 years. Patients with uncontrolled infections, other autoimmune diseases, pregnancy or lactation were excluded. Diagnoses were based on clinical symptoms, serum thyroxine and TRAb, thyroid ultrasound and orbital computed tomography. The TCR CDR3 was subjected to a first round of RT-PCR using the HTBI primer set and the Qiagen OneStep RT-PCR kit. Most expanded thyroid clonotypes (frequency above 0.001) were also detected in blood, a finding suggesting that blood repertoires may reflect thyroid immune responses. A 13 V-J signature model separated ophthalmopathy from stable hyperthyroidism, with about 90% sensitivity and just under 84% specificity in cross-validation and 80%/75% in testing. In validation, the model predicted progression to ophthalmopathy a median of approximately 6.6 months before onset, with about 70% sensitivity and roughly 77% specificity. TCR V-J signatures able to tell the groups apart were searched for in a discovery cohort of around 95 patients, of whom roughly 42 had Graves' ophthalmopathy and about 55 had stable Graves' hyperthyroidism. Prospective prediction of ophthalmopathy was tested in an independent validation cohort consisting of 18 hyperthyroidism patients and about 17 patients who later progressed to ophthalmopathy. The roughly 94 discovery patients were randomly split 7:3 into training and test sets. In addition, the study compared T-cell repertoires in thyroid tissue and in blood from 6 or 7 Graves' hyperthyroidism patients. After sampling, hyperthyroidism patients received methimazole starting at 30 mg daily, and ophthalmopathy patients received high-dose intravenous methylprednisolone. The libraries were constructed in a second round of multiplex PCR and then size-selected and purified. Paired-end sequencing of the libraries was performed with 100 bp reads on an Illumina HiSeq2000. Raw data were processed with SOAPnuke, discarding reads with adapters, uncalled bases, mean Phred below 15, or no exact constant-primer or identifier match. COPE v1.2.5 was used to merge the high-quality paired reads, and each unique nucleotide sequence was defined as a clonotype. Clonotypes were aligned to IMGT TRBV, TRBD and TRBJ reference segments using MiTCR v1.1. Analysis was restricted to V-J combinations with a frequency above 0.0001, which covered 99.2% of repertoires. The TCS score was defined as F50 (clonal expansion) divided by E x V (chaos), with BLOSUM62-based TCRdist calculated between CDR3 peptides within each V-J. Welch's t-statistics and random forest reduced just over 500 V-J features to 13, which were used in a naive Bayes classifier (R e1071). No statistical method was used to set the sample size in advance, and investigators knew the group allocation. According to the paper, TCR Vbeta CDR3 sequencing was carried out on over 130 peripheral blood samples, which came from around 43 ophthalmopathy, approximately 78 hyperthyroidism and approximately 17 progressor patients.

This specimen was peripheral blood mononuclear cells (PBMCs), taken at new diagnosis, from a patient treated with antithyroid drugs. The chain uses TRBV3-1 and TRBJ2-2; TRBD2 matches 11 bases in the middle. The sequence was obtained from a woman aged 18 to 35 with Graves disease. Donor details come from another sample of the same person, matched by shared clones. This receptor has the CDR3 CASNSRLAGSGELFF. The DNA is TGTGCCAGCAACTCCAGACTAGCGGGATCCGGGGAGCTGTTTTTT.